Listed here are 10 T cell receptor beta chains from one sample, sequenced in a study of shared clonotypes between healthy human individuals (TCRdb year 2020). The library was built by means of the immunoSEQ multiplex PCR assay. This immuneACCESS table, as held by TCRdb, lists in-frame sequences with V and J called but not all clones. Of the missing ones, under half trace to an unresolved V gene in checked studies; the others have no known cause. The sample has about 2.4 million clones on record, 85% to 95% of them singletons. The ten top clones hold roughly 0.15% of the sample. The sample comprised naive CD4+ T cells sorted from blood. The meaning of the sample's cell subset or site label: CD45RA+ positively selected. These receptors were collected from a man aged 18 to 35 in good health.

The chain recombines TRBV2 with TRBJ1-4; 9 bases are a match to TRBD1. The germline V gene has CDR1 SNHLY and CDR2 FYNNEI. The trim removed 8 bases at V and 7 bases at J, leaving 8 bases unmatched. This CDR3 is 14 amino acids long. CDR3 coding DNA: TGTGCCAGCTCCCGGGACAGGGTGGCTGAAAAACTGTTTTTT. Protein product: CASSRDRVAEKLFF. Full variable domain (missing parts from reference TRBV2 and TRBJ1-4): EPEVTQTPSHQVTQMGQEVILRCVPISNHLYFYWYRQILGQKVEFLVSFYNNEISEKSEIFDDQFSVERPDGSNFTLKIRSTKLEDSAMYFCASSRDRVAEKLFFGSGTQLSVL.

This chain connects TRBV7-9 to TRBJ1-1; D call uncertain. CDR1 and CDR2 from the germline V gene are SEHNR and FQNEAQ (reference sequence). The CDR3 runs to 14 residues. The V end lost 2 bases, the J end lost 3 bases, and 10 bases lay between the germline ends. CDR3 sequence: CASSLRTGDTEAFF. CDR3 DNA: TGTGCCAGCAGCTTAAGGACGGGAGACACTGAAGCTTTCTTT.

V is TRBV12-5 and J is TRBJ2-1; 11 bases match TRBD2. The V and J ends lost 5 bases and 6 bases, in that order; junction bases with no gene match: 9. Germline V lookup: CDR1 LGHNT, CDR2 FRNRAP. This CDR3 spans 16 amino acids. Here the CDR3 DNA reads TGTGCTAGTGGTCCTACCCTAGCGGGAGGCATCAATGAGCAGTTCTTC. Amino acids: CASGPTLAGGINEQFF.

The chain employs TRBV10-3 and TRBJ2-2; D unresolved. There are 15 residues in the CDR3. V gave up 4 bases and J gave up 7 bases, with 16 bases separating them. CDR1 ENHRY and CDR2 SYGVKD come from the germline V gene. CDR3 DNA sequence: TGTGCCATCAGTGCGCCCAAGACCTTGAACGGGGAGCTGTTTTTT. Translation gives CAISAPKTLNGELFF.

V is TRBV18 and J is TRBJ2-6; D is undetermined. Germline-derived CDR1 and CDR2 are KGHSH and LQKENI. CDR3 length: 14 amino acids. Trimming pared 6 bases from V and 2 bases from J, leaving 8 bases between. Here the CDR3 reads CASSSLAGANVLTF. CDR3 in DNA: TGTGCCAGCTCTTCCTTAGCTGGGGCCAACGTCCTGACTTTC.

CDR3 region: CASSELRGPNTGELFF. The CDR3, as DNA: TGCGCCAGCAGTGAGCTCAGGGGACCGAACACCGGGGAGCTGTTTTTT. The V gene is TRBV10-1, the J gene TRBJ2-2, with D possibly TRBD1 on 6 matching bases. This CDR3 has 16 amino acids. CDR1 WNHNN and CDR2 SYGVQD come from the germline V gene (reference sequence). Between the trimmed V and J ends, which lost 2 bases and 0 bases, there was a span of 10 bases.

CDR3 in DNA: TGCGCCAGCAGCAGTCGGGACAGGGTCACCGGGGAGCTGTTTTTT. Translated: CASSSRDRVTGELFF. The gene calls are TRBV5-1 and TRBJ2-2; 9 nucleotides align to TRBD1. With V trimmed by 4 bases and J by 4 bases, 5 bases remained unmatched. Germline CDR1 SGHRS, CDR2 YFSETQ. This CDR3 has 15 residues.

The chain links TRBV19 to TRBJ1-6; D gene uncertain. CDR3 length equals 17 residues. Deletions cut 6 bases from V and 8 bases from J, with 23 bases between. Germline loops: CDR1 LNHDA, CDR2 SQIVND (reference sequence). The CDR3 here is CASSGKRRLGTDSPLHF. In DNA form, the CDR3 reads TGTGCCAGTAGCGGCAAGCGGCGTCTGGGTACTGATTCACCCCTCCACTTT. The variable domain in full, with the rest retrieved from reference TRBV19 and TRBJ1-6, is DGGITQSPKYLFRKEGQNVTLSCEQNLNHDAMYWYRQDPGQGLRLIYYSQIVNDFQKGDIAEGYSVSREKKESFPLTVTSAQKNPTAFYLCASSGKRRLGTDSPLHFGNGTRLTVT.

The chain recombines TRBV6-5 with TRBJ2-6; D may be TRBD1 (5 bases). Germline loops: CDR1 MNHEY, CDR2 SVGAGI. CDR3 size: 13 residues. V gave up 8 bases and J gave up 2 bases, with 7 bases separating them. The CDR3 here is CASGAPGANVLTF. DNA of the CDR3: TGTGCCAGCGGGGCCCCTGGGGCCAACGTCCTGACTTTC.

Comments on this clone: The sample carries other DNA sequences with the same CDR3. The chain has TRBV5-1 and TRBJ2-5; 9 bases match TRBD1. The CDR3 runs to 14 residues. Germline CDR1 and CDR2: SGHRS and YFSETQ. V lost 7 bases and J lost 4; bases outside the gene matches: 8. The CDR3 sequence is CASSRTGVGETQYF. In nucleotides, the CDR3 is TGCGCCAGCTCCCGGACAGGGGTGGGAGAGACCCAGTACTTC.